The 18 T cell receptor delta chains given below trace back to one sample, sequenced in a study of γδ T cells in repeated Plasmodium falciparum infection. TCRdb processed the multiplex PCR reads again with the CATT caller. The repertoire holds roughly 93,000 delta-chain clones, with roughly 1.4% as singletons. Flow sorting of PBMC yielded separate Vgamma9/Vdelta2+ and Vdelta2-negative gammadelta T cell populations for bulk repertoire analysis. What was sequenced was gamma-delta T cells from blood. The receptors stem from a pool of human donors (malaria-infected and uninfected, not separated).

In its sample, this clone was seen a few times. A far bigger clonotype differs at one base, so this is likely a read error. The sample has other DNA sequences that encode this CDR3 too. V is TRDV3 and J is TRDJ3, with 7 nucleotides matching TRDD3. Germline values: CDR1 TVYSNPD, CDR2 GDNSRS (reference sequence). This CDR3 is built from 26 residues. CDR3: CAFNDLTLFETTDVGDSSWDTRQMFF. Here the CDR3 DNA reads TGTGCCTTTAATGATCTAACCCTCTTCGAGACTACTGATGTGGGGGACAGCTCCTGGGACACCCGACAGATGTTCTTC.

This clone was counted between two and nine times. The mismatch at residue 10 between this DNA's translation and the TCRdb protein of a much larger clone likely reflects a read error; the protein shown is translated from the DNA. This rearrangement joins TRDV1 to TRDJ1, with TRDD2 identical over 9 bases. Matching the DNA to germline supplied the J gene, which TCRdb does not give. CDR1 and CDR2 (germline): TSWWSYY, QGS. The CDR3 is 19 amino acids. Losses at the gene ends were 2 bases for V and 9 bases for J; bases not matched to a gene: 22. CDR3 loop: CALGESLPTRPRYCLELIF. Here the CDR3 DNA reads TGTGCTCTTGGGGAAAGCCTTCCTACACGACCTAGATACTGCTTAGAACTCATCTTT.

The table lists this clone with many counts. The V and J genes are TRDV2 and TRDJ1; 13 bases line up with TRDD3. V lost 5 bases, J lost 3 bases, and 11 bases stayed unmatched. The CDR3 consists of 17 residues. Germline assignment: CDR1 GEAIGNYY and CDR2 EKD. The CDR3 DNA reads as TGTGCCTGTGGCCTTCCTACTGGGGGATACGGAGCCGATAAACTCATCTTT. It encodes CACGLPTGGYGADKLIF.

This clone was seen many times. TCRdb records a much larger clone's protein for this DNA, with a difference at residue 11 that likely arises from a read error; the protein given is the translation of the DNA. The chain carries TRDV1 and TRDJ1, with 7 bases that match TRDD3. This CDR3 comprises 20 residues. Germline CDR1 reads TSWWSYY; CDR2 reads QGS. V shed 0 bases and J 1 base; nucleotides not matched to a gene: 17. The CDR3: CALGELFLGGCVWGTDKLIF. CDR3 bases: TGTGCTCTTGGGGAACTTTTCCTCGGGGGATGCGTGTGGGGCACCGATAAACTCATCTTT.

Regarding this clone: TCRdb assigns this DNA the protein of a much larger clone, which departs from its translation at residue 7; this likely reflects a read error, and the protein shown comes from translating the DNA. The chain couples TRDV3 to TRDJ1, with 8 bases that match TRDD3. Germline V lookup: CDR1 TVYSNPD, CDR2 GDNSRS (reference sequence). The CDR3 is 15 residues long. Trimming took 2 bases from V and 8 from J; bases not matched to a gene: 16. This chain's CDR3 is CAFSQLWRGYTKLIF. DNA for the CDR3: TGTGCCTTTTCCCAGCTCTGGCGGGGATACACCAAACTCATCTTT.

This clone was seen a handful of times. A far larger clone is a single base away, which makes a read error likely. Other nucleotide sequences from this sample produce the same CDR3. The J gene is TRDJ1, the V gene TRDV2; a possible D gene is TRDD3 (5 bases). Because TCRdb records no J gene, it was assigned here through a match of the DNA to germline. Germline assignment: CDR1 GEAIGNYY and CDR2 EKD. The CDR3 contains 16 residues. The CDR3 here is CACETMGSRSSDKLIF. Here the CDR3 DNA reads TGTGCTTGTGAAACTATGGGGTCCCGGTCATCCGATAAACTCATCTTT.

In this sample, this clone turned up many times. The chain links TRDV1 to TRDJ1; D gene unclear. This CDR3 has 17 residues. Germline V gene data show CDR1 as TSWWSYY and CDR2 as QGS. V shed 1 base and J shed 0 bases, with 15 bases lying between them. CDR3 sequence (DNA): TGTGCTCTTGGGGAACGAGGCACTGTAAAGTACACCGATAAACTCATCTTT. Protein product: CALGERGTVKYTDKLIF.

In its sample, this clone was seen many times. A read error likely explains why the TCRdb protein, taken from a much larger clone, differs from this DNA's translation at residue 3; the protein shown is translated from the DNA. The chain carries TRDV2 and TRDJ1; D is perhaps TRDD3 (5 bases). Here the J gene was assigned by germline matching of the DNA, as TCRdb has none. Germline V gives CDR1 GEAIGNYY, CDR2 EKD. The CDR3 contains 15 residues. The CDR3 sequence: CARDQISRGTDKLIF. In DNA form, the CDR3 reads TGTGCCCGTGACCAAATTTCCCGGGGAACCGATAAACTCATCTTT.

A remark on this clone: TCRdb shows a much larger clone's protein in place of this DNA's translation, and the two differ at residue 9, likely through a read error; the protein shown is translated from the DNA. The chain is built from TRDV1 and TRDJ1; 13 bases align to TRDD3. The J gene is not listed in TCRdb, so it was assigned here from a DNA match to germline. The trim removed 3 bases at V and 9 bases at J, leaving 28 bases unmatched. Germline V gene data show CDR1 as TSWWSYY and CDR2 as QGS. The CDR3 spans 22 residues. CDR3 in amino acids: CALGDPPTPPTFLYWGIRELIF. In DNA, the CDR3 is TGTGCTCTTGGGGACCCACCCACACCTCCTACTTTTCTTTACTGGGGGATACGCGAACTCATCTTT.

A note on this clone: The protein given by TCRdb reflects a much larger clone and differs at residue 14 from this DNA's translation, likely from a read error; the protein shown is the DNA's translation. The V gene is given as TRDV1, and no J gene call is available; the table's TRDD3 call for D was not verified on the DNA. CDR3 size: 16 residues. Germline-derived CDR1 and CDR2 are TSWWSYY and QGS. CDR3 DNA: TGTGCTCTTGGGCTACCTAGGAAGGGGATAGAAGATAAACCCATCTTT. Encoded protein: CALGLPRKGIEDKPIF.

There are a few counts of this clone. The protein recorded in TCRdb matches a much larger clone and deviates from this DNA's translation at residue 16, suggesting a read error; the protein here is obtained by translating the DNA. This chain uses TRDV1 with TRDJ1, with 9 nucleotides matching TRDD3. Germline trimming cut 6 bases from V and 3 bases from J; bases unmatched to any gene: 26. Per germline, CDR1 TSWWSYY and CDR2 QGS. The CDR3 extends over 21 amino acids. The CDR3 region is CALGRERLSYGGILNADKLIF. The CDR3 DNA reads TGTGCTCTTGGAAGAGAACGTCTATCATACGGGGGGATACTAAACGCCGATAAACTCATCTTT.

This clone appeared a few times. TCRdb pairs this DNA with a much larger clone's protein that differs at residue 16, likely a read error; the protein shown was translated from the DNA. The CDR3 here is CALGDLDGTGGYVIYADKLIF. For the CDR3, the DNA is TGTGCTCTTGGGGATCTGGACGGTACTGGGGGATACGTCATATACGCCGATAAACTCATCTTT. V usage is TRDV1 and J usage is TRDJ1; 13 bases are a match to TRDD3. Germline V gene lookup returns CDR1 TSWWSYY and CDR2 QGS. This CDR3 region has 21 residues. V lost 3 bases to trimming and J lost 3 bases; unmatched junction nucleotides: 19.

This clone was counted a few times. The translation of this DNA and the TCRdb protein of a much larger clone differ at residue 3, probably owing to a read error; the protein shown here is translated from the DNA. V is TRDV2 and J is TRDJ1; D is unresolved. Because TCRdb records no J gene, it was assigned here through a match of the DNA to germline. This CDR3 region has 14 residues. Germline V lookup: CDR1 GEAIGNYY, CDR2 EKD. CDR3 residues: CARDTGGSSEKLIF. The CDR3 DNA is TGTGCCCGTGACACCGGAGGGTCCTCAGAGAAACTCATCTTT.

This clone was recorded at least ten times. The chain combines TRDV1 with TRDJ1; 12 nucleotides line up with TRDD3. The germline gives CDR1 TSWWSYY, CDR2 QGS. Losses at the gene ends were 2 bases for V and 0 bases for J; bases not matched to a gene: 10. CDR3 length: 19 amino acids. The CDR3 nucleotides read TGTGCTCTTGGGGAAAACAACTGGGGGATACCTCAATACACCGATAAACTCATCTTT. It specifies CALGENNWGIPQYTDKLIF.

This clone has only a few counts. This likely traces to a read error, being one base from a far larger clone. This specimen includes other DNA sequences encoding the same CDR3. This CDR3 is CACDRGDTVTAQLFF. CDR3 sequence (DNA): TGTGCCTGTGACAGGGGGGATACTGTGACAGCGCAACTCTTCTTT. The V gene is TRDV2, the J gene TRDJ2; 9 bases match TRDD3. No J gene is reported in TCRdb; it was inferred here by comparing the DNA with germline. Germline V CDR1 and CDR2: GEAIGNYY, EKD. The CDR3 has 15 amino acids.

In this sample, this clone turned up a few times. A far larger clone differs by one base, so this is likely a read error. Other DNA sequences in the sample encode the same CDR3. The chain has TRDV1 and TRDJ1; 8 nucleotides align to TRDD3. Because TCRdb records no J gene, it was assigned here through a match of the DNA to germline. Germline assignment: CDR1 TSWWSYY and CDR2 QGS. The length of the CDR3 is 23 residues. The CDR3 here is CALGELEGPTYANWGEYTDKLIF. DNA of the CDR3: TGTGCTCTTGGGGAACTAGAAGGTCCTACGTATGCTAACTGGGGGGAGTACACTGATAAACTCATCTTT.

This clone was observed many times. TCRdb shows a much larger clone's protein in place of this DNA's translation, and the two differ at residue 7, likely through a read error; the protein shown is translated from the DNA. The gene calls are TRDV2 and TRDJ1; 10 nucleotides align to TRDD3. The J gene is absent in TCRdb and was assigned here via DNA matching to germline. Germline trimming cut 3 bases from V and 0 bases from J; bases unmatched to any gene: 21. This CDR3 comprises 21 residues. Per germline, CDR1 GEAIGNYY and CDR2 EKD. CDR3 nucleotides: TGTGCCTGTGACCCTGTACAGGGGGATACGCGCGTACAATCTTACACCGATAAACTCATCTTT. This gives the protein CACDPVQGDTRVQSYTDKLIF.

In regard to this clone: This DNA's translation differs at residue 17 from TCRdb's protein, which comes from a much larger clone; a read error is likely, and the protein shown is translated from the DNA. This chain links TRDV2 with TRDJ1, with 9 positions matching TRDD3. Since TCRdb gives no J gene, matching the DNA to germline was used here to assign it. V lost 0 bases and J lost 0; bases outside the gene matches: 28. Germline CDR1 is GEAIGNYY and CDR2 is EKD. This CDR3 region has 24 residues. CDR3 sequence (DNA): TGTGCCTGTGACACCGTTCAGTTTATCTCTAAACTGGGGGACAGCCACGAGTACACCGATAAACTCATCTTT. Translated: CACDTVQFISKLGDSHEYTDKLIF.